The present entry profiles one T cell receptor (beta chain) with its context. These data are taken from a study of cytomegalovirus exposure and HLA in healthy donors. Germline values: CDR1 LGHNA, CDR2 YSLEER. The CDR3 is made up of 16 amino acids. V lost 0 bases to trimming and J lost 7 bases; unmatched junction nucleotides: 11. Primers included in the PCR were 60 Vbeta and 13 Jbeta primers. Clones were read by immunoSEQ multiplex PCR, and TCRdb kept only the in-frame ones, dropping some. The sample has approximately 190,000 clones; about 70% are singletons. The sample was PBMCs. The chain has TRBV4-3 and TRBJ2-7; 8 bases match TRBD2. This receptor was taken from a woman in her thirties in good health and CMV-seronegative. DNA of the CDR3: TGCGCCAGCAGCCAAGATTGGTCAGCGGGAGTTCAGGAGCAGTACTTC. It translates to CASSQDWSAGVQEQYF.